The T cell receptor beta chain described here comes from a study of technical replicates of blood from several donors. The repertoire was sequenced with immunoSEQ multiplex PCR; TCRdb's copy has only in-frame clones and lacks some. This sample has about 84,000 clones, with 97% found just once. The CDR3 length is 16 residues. Germline loops: CDR1 LNHNV, CDR2 YYDKDF (reference sequence). Trimming removed 4 bases from V and 0 bases from J, with 12 bases in between. The V and J genes are TRBV15 and TRBJ2-2; tentatively, D is TRBD1 (5 bases). The sequence was obtained from a human donor in good health. The sample consisted of T cells isolated from PBMCs. For the CDR3, the DNA is TGTGCCACCAGCACATCGCAGGGCCCGAACACCGGGGAGCTGTTTTTT. This translates into CATSTSQGPNTGELFF.